A single sample gave rise to the 8 T cell receptor beta chains below, sequenced in a study of T cell changes during pregnancy in multiple sclerosis. Here immunoSEQ multiplex PCR was the method, and the copy in TCRdb shows in-frame clones only, minus some. The sample has around 130,000 clones, roughly 92% seen once; the top ten hold 6.2%. The sequencing here drew on peripheral blood, taken before pregnancy. These receptors originate from a female donor with multiple sclerosis, enrolled in a pregnancy study.

The V and J genes are TRBV7-6 and TRBJ2-2; D is unclear. CDR1 and CDR2 (germline): SGHVS, FNYEAQ. Deletions cut 2 bases from V and 1 base from J, with 8 bases between. The CDR3 has 15 residues. The CDR3 DNA reads as TGTGCCAGCAGCTTACGCGCGCAGAACACCGGGGAGCTGTTTTTT. Translating it yields CASSLRAQNTGELFF.

This clone was observed a few times. This chain joins TRBV18 and TRBJ1-2; D unclear. The ends were cut back, 1 base at V and 8 bases at J, with 8 bases in the middle. CDR1 and CDR2 from the germline V gene are KGHSH and LQKENI. The CDR3 is 12 amino acids. The CDR3 protein is CASSPQGGGYTF. The CDR3 nucleotides are TGTGCCAGCTCACCACAGGGAGGCGGCTACACCTTC.

This chain connects TRBV21-1 to TRBJ2-2; TRBD2, the table's D call, was not compared with the DNA. TRBV21-1 has pseudogene status. CDR3 size: 15 residues. In DNA form, the CDR3 reads TGTGCCAGCAGCACCCCAGCGGGGGGGCCCCGGGAGCTGTTTTTT. Translation gives CASSTPAGGPRELFF.

Concerning this clone itself: Mismatch with germline at one junction end may stem from a read error. The rearrangement joins TRBV10-3 to TRBJ2-7, with 8 bases aligning to TRBD1. CDR1 ENHRY and CDR2 SYGVKD come from the germline V gene. The CDR3 runs to 15 residues. As DNA, the CDR3 is TGTGCCAGCAGTTACTCGGGACAGGCCTCCTACGAGCAGTACTTC. Translating it yields CASSYSGQASYEQYF.

In this sample, this clone turned up once. Different DNA sequences within this sample yield the same CDR3. This chain links TRBV6-5 with TRBJ1-2; no definite D call. The CDR3 is 13 residues long. Germline CDR1 and CDR2: MNHEY and SVGAGI. Trimming took off 0 bases at V and 5 bases at J, with 7 bases between the two ends. CDR3 sequence reads: CASSYSDSYGYTF. The CDR3 coding sequence is TGTGCCAGCAGTTACTCGGACTCTTATGGCTACACCTTC.

This clone was seen only once. The identical CDR3 is also encoded by other nucleotide sequences in the sample. The J gene is TRBJ2-7, the V gene TRBV25-1, with D hard to call. Deletions cut 3 bases from V and 1 base from J, with 13 bases between. Per germline, CDR1 MGHDK and CDR2 SYGVNS. This CDR3 contains 15 residues. The CDR3 is CASSDFRGISYEQYF. CDR3 DNA sequence: TGTGCCAGCAGTGATTTCAGAGGAATTTCCTACGAGCAGTACTTC.

The chain recombines TRBV5-1 with TRBJ2-2, with D possibly TRBD2 on 5 matching bases. CDR1 and CDR2 (germline): SGHRS, YFSETQ. V was cut by 6 bases and J by 7 bases, with 19 bases left in between. The CDR3 spans 15 residues. CDR3 amino acids: CASTRDGVIGGELFF. In nucleotides, the CDR3 is TGCGCCAGCACCCGTGACGGGGTAATCGGCGGGGAGCTGTTTTTT. Full variable domain (rest looked up from reference TRBV5-1 and TRBJ2-2): KAGVTQTPRYLIKTRGQQVTLSCSPISGHRSVSWYQQTPGQGLQFLFEYFSETQRNKGNFPGRFSGRQFSNSRSEMNVSTLELGDSALYLCASTRDGVIGGELFFGEGSRLTVL.

V is TRBV6-6 and J is TRBJ1-5; tentative D call: TRBD1 (5 bases). The germline V and J ends were trimmed by 6 bases and 0 bases, with 12 bases remaining between them. There are 15 residues in the CDR3. Germline V lookup: CDR1 MNHNY, CDR2 SVGAGI (reference sequence). The CDR3 is CASRPGIYSNQPQHF. Here the CDR3 DNA reads TGTGCCAGCAGACCAGGGATTTATAGCAATCAGCCCCAGCATTTT.